This T cell receptor beta chain stems from a study of shared clonotypes between healthy human individuals. Across the study: The cohort had two women and a few men, ages 18 to 49. The study's findings and limits: Non-shared clonotypes had lower generation probabilities than clonotypes shared by all four sorted-subset donors.

Only CD45RO-negative cells positively selected for CCR7 counted as naive CD8 cells, so terminally differentiated effector memory CD45RA+ cells were excluded. V was shortened by 0 bases and J by 0 bases, with 1 base between the two germline ends. The CDR3 has 13 residues. CDR1 MNHEY and CDR2 SVGAGI come from the germline V gene. Generated by immunoSEQ multiplex PCR, the TCRdb table keeps only in-frame clones and is missing some. This sample has roughly 2.1 million clones, with approximately 94% found just once. A word on this clone: Its antigen is not known. Other DNA sequences of this sample code for an identical CDR3.

The chain combines TRBV6-5 with TRBJ2-3; D is ambiguous. The sample comprised naive CD8+ T cells from PBMCs. The clonotype originates from a man between 18 and 29 years old in good health. Some clones in this sample may be carry-over from other donors' samples. CDR3 DNA sequence: TGTGCCAGCAGTTACTCCAGCACAGATACGCAGTATTTT. Its protein is CASSYSSTDTQYF.